This T cell receptor beta chain was recovered during a study of blood T cells in healthy people across ages. Study-level results: The diversity estimates, figures obtained from one million T cells, were considered underestimates.

Every sample had a minimum of 6.5 million PBMCs isolated. CDR3 length: 12 residues. Germline CDR1 MNHEY, CDR2 SVGAGI. Primed by a sample-barcoded 5' primer and a J-beta primer mix, a second PCR proceeded for roughly 7 to 12 cycles. All samples yielded 3 million or more CDR3-containing paired-end reads. TCRdb re-called the 5' RACE reads with MiXCR, one entry per CDR3 protein. This sample yields 800,000 or so distinct CDR3 sequences, of which 20% to 30% are seen a single time; under 4.5% belongs to the top ten. Note on this clonotype: The antigen remains undetermined. One end of the junction varies from germline; a read error may be responsible.

Separately, the same data were catalogued under a study of T cells of mothers and their children.

The sequence was obtained from a boy under 18 in good health. The sequenced sample consisted of blood. The chain couples TRBV6-5 to TRBJ1-4; D gene ambiguous. CDR3 DNA sequence: TGTACCAGCAGTACCTTAGACGGCCAACTGTTTTTT. Protein product: CTSSTLDGQLFF.